The 15 T cell receptor beta chains in this list originate from one sample, sequenced in a study of regulatory T cells in long-lasting Graves disease. Indicated time point: newly diagnosed GD, antithyroid drugs for less than 3 months. PBMC-derived RNA was used for the TCR library. To make TCR beta libraries, researchers used iRepertoire HTBI primers and Arm-PCR of CDR3 regions. Via MiXCR, TCRdb re-called the multiplex PCR reads, giving one row per CDR3 protein. Altogether roughly 440,000 distinct CDR3 sequences are present, 16% being singletons, with the ten largest covering roughly 23%. This same sample was also taken into another study, of T cells in Graves' hyperthyroidism and ophthalmopathy.

The specimen was peripheral blood mononuclear cells (PBMCs), collected at new diagnosis, from a patient treated with antithyroid drugs. These receptors were obtained from a woman between 18 and 29 years old with Graves disease.

This clonotype was counted only a few times. The V and J genes are TRBV6-2 or TRBV6-3 and TRBJ1-2; 7 nucleotides match TRBD1. CDR1 and CDR2 from the germline V gene are MNHEY and SVGEGT. The CDR3 spans 13 residues. Trimming removed 8 bases from V and 3 bases from J; junction bases left unmatched: 6. The CDR3 sequence is CASGRQGDYGYTF. The DNA for the CDR3 is TGTGCCAGCGGACGTCAGGGGGACTATGGCTACACCTTC.

This clonotype was observed many times. V and J are TRBV11-2 and TRBJ2-3, with 11 positions matching TRBD2. Germline CDR1 reads SGHAT; CDR2 reads FQNNGV. This CDR3 region has 16 residues. V lost 5 bases and J lost 2; bases outside the gene matches: 6. In nucleotides, the CDR3 is TGTGCCAGCAGCACAGGACTAGCGGGCCACACAGATACGCAGTATTTT. It encodes CASSTGLAGHTDTQYF.

This clonotype has ten or more counts. CDR3 in DNA: TGTGCCAGCAGCCAGCTCGAGTCGGAGACCCAGTACTTC. Residues: CASSQLESETQYF. The chain carries TRBV7-9 and TRBJ2-5, with no clear D. The CDR3 runs 13 residues. Trimming pared 5 bases from V and 5 bases from J, leaving 12 bases between. Germline CDR1 SEHNR, CDR2 FQNEAQ (reference sequence).

Points on this clonotype: This may be a read error, as it is one base from a much larger clone. The J gene is TRBJ2-3, the V gene TRBV12-3 or TRBV12-4; no definite D call. The CDR3 runs 15 residues. Trimming took off 3 bases at V and 6 bases at J, with 16 bases between the two ends. CDR3 amino acids: CASSFSSGGVDTQYF. The DNA for the CDR3 is TGTGCCAGCAGTTTTTCCAGTGGCGGAGTGGATACGCAGTATTTT.

This clonotype was counted only a few times. The chain carries TRBV20-1 and TRBJ1-1; TRBD1 matches at 7 bases. The CDR3 is 13 residues long. Trimming took 4 bases from V and 10 from J; bases not matched to a gene: 12. Per the germline V gene, CDR1 is DFQATT and CDR2 is SNEGSKA (reference sequence). This chain's CDR3 is CSAIQRQGTAAFF. DNA of the CDR3: TGCAGTGCTATTCAAAGGCAGGGGACAGCAGCTTTCTTT.

This clonotype has ten or more counts. J is TRBJ2-7 and V is TRBV5-5; possibly TRBD1 or TRBD2 for D (5 bases each). Germline V gene data show CDR1 as SGHKS and CDR2 as YYEKEE (reference sequence). Trimming took 2 bases from V and 3 from J, leaving 15 bases between them. This CDR3 has 15 residues. CDR3 region: CASSFRGRGDYEQYF. The DNA of the CDR3 is TGTGCCAGCAGCTTCCGGGGAAGAGGGGACTACGAGCAGTACTTC.

This clonotype came up many times. The chain is built from TRBV20-1 and TRBJ2-3, with 13 bases lining up with TRBD2. V dropped 2 bases and J dropped 2; count of bases not matched to a gene: 4. CDR3 length equals 16 residues. Germline assignment: CDR1 DFQATT and CDR2 SNEGSKA (reference sequence). The CDR3: CSARQGTSGNTDTQYF. DNA of the CDR3: TGCAGTGCTAGACAGGGGACTAGCGGGAACACAGATACGCAGTATTTT.

This clonotype was seen repeatedly, ten times or more. This rearrangement joins TRBV19 to TRBJ1-5, with D possibly TRBD1 on 5 matching bases. The CDR3 totals 14 residues. CDR1 and CDR2 (germline): LNHDA, SQIVND (reference sequence). V was shortened by 7 bases and J by 5 bases, with 15 bases between the two germline ends. The CDR3 DNA reads as TGTGCCAGTAATCTCCGGGGCGAATATCAGCCCCAGCATTTT. This codes for CASNLRGEYQPQHF. The entire variable domain, with the rest obtained from reference TRBV19 and TRBJ1-5, is as follows: DGGITQSPKYLFRKEGQNVTLSCEQNLNHDAMYWYRQDPGQGLRLIYYSQIVNDFQKGDIAEGYSVSREKKESFPLTVTSAQKNPTAFYLCASNLRGEYQPQHFGDGTRLSIL.

The J gene is TRBJ2-3, the V gene TRBV5-4; D unclear. With 5 bases removed from V and 1 base from J, the gap between germline ends came to 11 bases. CDR3 length: 14 amino acids. The germline gives CDR1 SGHNT, CDR2 YYREEE (reference sequence). CDR3 bases: TGTGCCAGCAGGGGTGCTGAACGCACAGATACGCAGTATTTT. The encoded protein is CASRGAERTDTQYF.

This clonotype was picked up a small number of times. V usage is TRBV20-1 and J usage is TRBJ2-1; D may be TRBD2 (5 bases). Germline lookup yields CDR1 DFQATT and CDR2 SNEGSKA (reference sequence). The length of the CDR3 is 11 residues. Trimming took off 0 bases at V and 14 bases at J, with 11 bases between the two ends. CDR3 amino acids: CSARDEWEKFF. CDR3 in DNA: TGCAGTGCTAGAGATGAATGGGAGAAGTTCTTC.

This chain connects TRBV19 to TRBJ2-7; tentative D call: TRBD1 (6 bases). V was pared by 10 bases and J by 2 bases, with 15 bases between. Germline V gives CDR1 LNHDA, CDR2 SQIVND (reference sequence). The CDR3 consists of 13 residues. In DNA form, the CDR3 reads TGTGCCACCGGGACATCTCGAGCCTACGAGCAGTACTTC. Its translation is CATGTSRAYEQYF.

This clonotype has ten or more counts. The chain is built from TRBV20-1 and TRBJ2-5; D is possibly TRBD1 (6 bases). V lost 5 bases to trimming and J lost 2 bases, with 15 bases between them. This CDR3 is 14 amino acids long. CDR1 is DFQATT and CDR2 is SNEGSKA in the germline V gene (reference sequence). The CDR3: CSARRGHGQETQYF. In DNA form, the CDR3 reads TGCAGTGCTCGAAGGGGACACGGACAAGAGACCCAGTACTTC.

Many counts were recorded for this clonotype. V gene TRBV6-2 or TRBV6-3 combines with J gene TRBJ2-1, with D maybe TRBD1 (6 bases). CDR1 and CDR2 (germline): MNHEY, SVGEGT. V was cut by 10 bases and J by 2 bases, with 12 bases left in between. This CDR3 is built from 13 residues. CDR3 residues: CATRTATYNEQFF. The CDR3 region has the DNA TGTGCCACCCGGACAGCGACCTACAATGAGCAGTTCTTC.

This clonotype appeared a few times. V gene TRBV9 combines with J gene TRBJ1-1; no firm D call. The V and J ends lost 0 bases and 3 bases respectively, with 15 bases between them. The CDR3 is 16 residues long. CDR1 is SGDLS and CDR2 is YYNGEE in the germline V gene. The CDR3 spells CASSVAPKDPHTEAFF. The CDR3 DNA follows: TGTGCCAGCAGCGTAGCCCCCAAGGATCCCCACACTGAAGCTTTCTTT.

The chain joins TRBV28 to TRBJ2-3; 9 nucleotides agree with TRBD1. The trim removed 4 bases at V and 3 bases at J, leaving 8 bases unmatched. Germline V gives CDR1 MDHEN, CDR2 SYDVKM. CDR3 size: 16 residues. CDR3 residues: CASSSAGTGITDTQYF. DNA of the CDR3: TGTGCCAGCAGTTCCGCCGGGACAGGGATAACAGATACGCAGTATTTT.